This T cell receptor beta chain was identified during a study of T cell changes during pregnancy in multiple sclerosis. The protocol was immunoSEQ multiplex PCR, while the TCRdb copy is restricted to in-frame clones and leaves out a portion. Here the sample spans over 35,000 clones, 90% being singletons. The sequence was obtained from a female donor in good health, enrolled as a control in a pregnancy study. Sequenced material: CD4+ T cells from peripheral blood mononuclear cells, taken in the first trimester of pregnancy.

The CDR3 DNA is TGTGCCATCAGTGACAGGGGGACTGAAGCTTTCTTT. It specifies CAISDRGTEAFF. This sequence joins TRBV10-3 and TRBJ1-1; 7 bases map to TRBD1. Trimming cost V 3 bases and J 5 bases; bases outside gene matches: 0. CDR1 ENHRY and CDR2 SYGVKD come from the germline V gene. This CDR3 comprises 12 residues.